This T cell receptor beta chain originates from a study of blood T cell repertoires in COVID-19. Recovered status applied to Cohort 3 donors who had two consecutive negative PCRs. It also applied to those with clearance or with symptom resolution. V lost 4 bases to trimming and J lost 7 bases; unmatched junction nucleotides: 6. From germline, CDR1 is KGHDR and CDR2 SFDVKD. The CDR3 extends over 16 amino acids. Sequencing was performed with immunoSEQ multiplex PCR; in TCRdb, only in-frame clones are kept and a portion is missing. Among about 240,000 clones listed, 80% to 90% were seen once. The material sequenced was PBMCs or T cells enriched from blood (not recorded which). The source of this sequence is a woman under 40 who had recovered from COVID-19. The chain couples TRBV24-1 to TRBJ2-1, with 13 bases lining up with TRBD2. The CDR3 reads CATSEATSGRLNEQFF. CDR3 coding DNA: TGTGCCACCAGTGAAGCGACTAGCGGGAGGCTAAATGAGCAGTTCTTC.